This is a list of T cell receptor beta chains from one sample in a study of T cells after yellow fever vaccination. TCRdb re-called the 5' RACE reads with MiXCR, one entry per CDR3 protein. This sample has 150,000 to 200,000 distinct CDR3 sequences, with roughly a tenth found just once. Sequenced material: CD8+ T cells sorted from PBMCs, taken 45 days after the yellow fever booster vaccination. These receptors came from a man aged 18 to 35 who received the YFV17D yellow fever vaccine. Both conserved end residues are part of each CDR3. A D gene is named only where the DNA matches it firmly. Clone size is given for some rows only: seen once, a few or many times, or a class if the clone is expanded.

d_gene: -; v_gene: TRBV4-1; abundance: few; j_gene: TRBJ1-1; CDR3nt: TGCGCCAGCAGCCAAGAAGGGGCAAGGGGCGCCTATAGCACTGAAGCTTTCTTT; CDR3aa: CASSQEGARGAYSTEAFF
d_gene: TRBD2; v_gene: TRBV5-1; abundance: -; j_gene: TRBJ2-3; CDR3nt: TGCGCCAGCAGCCGGGTCGGGGGGGATGGTGGTACGCAGTATTTT; CDR3aa: CASSRVGGDGGTQYF
d_gene: -; v_gene: TRBV7-9; abundance: few; j_gene: TRBJ1-1; CDR3nt: TGTGCCAGCATAAGGGGGGTGAGTGCTGAAGCTTTCTTT; CDR3aa: CASIRGVSAEAFF
d_gene: -; v_gene: TRBV7-9; abundance: -; j_gene: TRBJ2-2; CDR3nt: TGTGCCAGCAGCACTCGACTCAGCAGAGCGGGGGAGCTGTTTTTT; CDR3aa: CASSTRLSRAGELFF
d_gene: -; v_gene: TRBV10-3; abundance: many; j_gene: TRBJ2-3; CDR3nt: TGTGCCATCAGTGAGTCTGCGGCAGATACGCAGTATTTT; CDR3aa: CAISESAADTQYF
d_gene: -; v_gene: TRBV6-5; abundance: -; j_gene: TRBJ2-1; CDR3nt: TGTGCCAGCTACCTCATGCCGGGGAGCTCCTACAATGAGCAGTTCTTC; CDR3aa: CASYLMPGSSYNEQFF
d_gene: -; v_gene: TRBV2; abundance: few; j_gene: TRBJ2-3; CDR3nt: TGTGCCAGCAGTGAAGCGTCGCAGTATGATTCGATGGGAGATACGCAGTATTTT; CDR3aa: CASSEASQYDSMGDTQYF
d_gene: TRBD1; v_gene: TRBV7-9; abundance: -; j_gene: TRBJ1-1; CDR3nt: TGTGCCAGCAGCCCTAGGACAGGGGCCATCATGAACACTGAAGCTTTCTTT; CDR3aa: CASSPRTGAIMNTEAFF
d_gene: TRBD1; v_gene: TRBV12-3/TRBV12-4; abundance: -; j_gene: TRBJ2-5; CDR3nt: TGTGCCAGCAAACCGGGACAGGGCTTAGAGACCCAGTACTTC; CDR3aa: CASKPGQGLETQYF
d_gene: -; v_gene: TRBV5-4; abundance: -; j_gene: TRBJ1-2; CDR3nt: TGTGCCAGCAGCACCGCCGGGACCCTAGGAGGCAACTATGGCTACACCTTC; CDR3aa: CASSTAGTLGGNYGYTF